These T cell receptor beta chains were read from a single sample in a study of blood T cell repertoires in COVID-19. The data were produced by immunoSEQ multiplex PCR, yet TCRdb's version contains in-frame clones alone and is incomplete. The sample has approximately 150,000 clones, about 87% seen once. The sample taken for sequencing was peripheral blood. These receptors came from a man between 50 and 59 years old who had recovered from COVID-19. CDR3s include the opening cysteine and the closing phenylalanine or tryptophan. Each record gives: clone size, D gene, V gene, J gene, CDR3 protein, CDR3 DNA. The D gene is left open where the match is weak. Clone sizes are given selectively: once, few, many, or a class where the clone is expanded.

size: NA; D: NA; V: TRBV5-6; J: TRBJ1-1; CDR3: CASSPGPIAEAFF; DNA: TGTGCCAGCTCACCAGGTCCAATTGCTGAAGCTTTCTTT
size: NA; D: NA; V: TRBV4-3; J: TRBJ1-6; CDR3: CASSQTGGENSPLHF; DNA: TGCGCCAGCAGCCAGACGGGGGGGGAAAATTCACCCCTCCACTTT
size: once; D: NA; V: TRBV14; J: TRBJ1-2; CDR3: CASSRELNYGYTF; DNA: TGTGCCAGCAGCCGGGAGCTTAACTATGGCTACACCTTC
size: NA; D: NA; V: TRBV11-2; J: TRBJ1-5; CDR3: CASSFYSYQPQHF; DNA: TGTGCCAGCAGCTTTTACAGCTATCAGCCCCAGCATTTT
size: NA; D: TRBD1; V: TRBV15; J: TRBJ2-4; CDR3: CATSRVGTAQNIQYF; DNA: TGTGCCACCAGCAGAGTTGGGACAGCTCAAAACATTCAGTACTTC
size: NA; D: NA; V: TRBV6-5; J: TRBJ2-2; CDR3: CASSYWGTVRGELFF; DNA: TGTGCCAGCAGTTACTGGGGCACCGTGCGCGGGGAGCTGTTTTTT
size: NA; D: TRBD1; V: TRBV6-2/TRBV6-3; J: TRBJ1-1; CDR3: CASSSRTGLITEAFF; DNA: TGTGCCAGCAGTTCCCGGACAGGGTTGATAACTGAAGCTTTCTTT
size: NA; D: NA; V: TRBV9; J: TRBJ1-2; CDR3: CASSPRLGQGGYTF; DNA: TGTGCCAGCAGCCCCCGACTCGGTCAGGGTGGCTACACCTTC
size: NA; D: TRBD2; V: TRBV4-3; J: TRBJ2-4; CDR3: CASSQDLIRSGTITNIQYF; DNA: TGCGCCAGCAGCCAAGATCTTATTAGGTCGGGGACTATAACAAACATTCAGTACTTC
size: NA; D: NA; V: TRBV7-2; J: TRBJ1-3; CDR3: CASSEQGGNTIYF; DNA: TGTGCCAGCAGTGAACAGGGTGGAAACACCATATATTTT
size: NA; D: NA; V: TRBV19; J: TRBJ1-5; CDR3: CASSQQAAGQPQHF; DNA: TGTGCCAGTTCCCAACAGGCCGCAGGGCAGCCCCAGCATTTT
size: NA; D: TRBD1; V: TRBV5-1; J: TRBJ2-3; CDR3: CASSPRTGSSTDTQYF; DNA: TGCGCCAGCAGCCCGAGGACAGGCTCTAGCACAGATACGCAGTATTTT
size: NA; D: TRBD1; V: TRBV7-6; J: TRBJ2-2; CDR3: CASSPGQGIPGELFF; DNA: TGTGCCAGCAGCCCCGGACAGGGGATCCCCGGGGAGCTGTTTTTT
size: NA; D: TRBD2; V: TRBV9; J: TRBJ2-5; CDR3: CASSVASSGVGETQYF; DNA: TGTGCCAGCAGCGTAGCTTCTAGCGGGGTAGGAGAGACCCAGTACTTC
size: NA; D: TRBD2; V: TRBV5-1; J: TRBJ2-5; CDR3: CASSFTSGGGETQYF; DNA: TGCGCCAGCAGCTTCACTAGCGGGGGGGGAGAGACCCAGTACTTC
size: NA; D: TRBD2; V: TRBV6-1; J: TRBJ2-5; CDR3: CASSEELAGGWETQYF; DNA: TGTGCCAGCAGTGAAGAACTAGCGGGGGGGTGGGAGACCCAGTACTTC
size: NA; D: NA; V: TRBV6-2/TRBV6-3; J: TRBJ1-5; CDR3: CASSYSRLFSNQPQHF; DNA: TGTGCCAGCAGTTACTCGCGTCTTTTTAGCAATCAGCCCCAGCATTTT
size: NA; D: NA; V: TRBV6-5; J: TRBJ1-2; CDR3: CASSYVGGRVGYGYTF; DNA: TGTGCCAGCAGTTACGTCGGGGGGCGCGTCGGCTATGGCTACACCTTC
size: NA; D: NA; V: TRBV7-3; J: TRBJ1-1; CDR3: CASSFEPGLNTEAFF; DNA: TGTGCCAGCAGCTTTGAACCAGGATTAAACACTGAAGCTTTCTTT
size: NA; D: NA; V: TRBV5-4; J: TRBJ1-3; CDR3: CASSLNRQGGNTIYF; DNA: TGTGCCAGCAGCTTGAACCGGCAGGGAGGGAACACCATATATTTT
size: NA; D: NA; V: TRBV29-1; J: TRBJ1-1; CDR3: CSVEGRMNTEAFF; DNA: TGCAGCGTTGAGGGCAGGATGAACACTGAAGCTTTCTTT